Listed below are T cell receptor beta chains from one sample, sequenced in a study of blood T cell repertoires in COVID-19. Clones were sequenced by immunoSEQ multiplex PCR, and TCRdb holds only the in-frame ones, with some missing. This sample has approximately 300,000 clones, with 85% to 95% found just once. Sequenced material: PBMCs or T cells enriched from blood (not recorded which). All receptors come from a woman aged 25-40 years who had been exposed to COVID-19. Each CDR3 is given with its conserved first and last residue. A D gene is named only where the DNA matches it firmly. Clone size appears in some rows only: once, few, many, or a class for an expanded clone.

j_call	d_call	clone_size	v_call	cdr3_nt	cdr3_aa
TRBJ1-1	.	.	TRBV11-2	TGTGCCAGCAGCTTAGAGGGCAGGGCGGGGTCTGAAGCTTTCTTT	CASSLEGRAGSEAFF
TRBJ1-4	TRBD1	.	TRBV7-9	TGTGCCAGCGGACGTGGGGACAGGGACGAAAAACTGTTTTTT	CASGRGDRDEKLFF
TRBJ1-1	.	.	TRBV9	TGTGCCAGCAGCGTAGCTGACAGATCTTACACTGAAGCTTTCTTT	CASSVADRSYTEAFF
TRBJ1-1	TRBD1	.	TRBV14	TGTGCCAGCAGCCAAGGTACGACAGGGCAGGTCACTGAAGCTTTCTTT	CASSQGTTGQVTEAFF
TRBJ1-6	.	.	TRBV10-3	TGTGCCATCAGTGAGTCTCCAGGAGGCGCTGATGGGGATTCACCCCTCCACTTT	CAISESPGGADGDSPLHF
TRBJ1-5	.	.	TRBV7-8	TGTGCCAGCAGCTTAGTTAGGACTCTTAAGAATCAGCCCCAGCATTTT	CASSLVRTLKNQPQHF
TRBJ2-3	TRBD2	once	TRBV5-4	TGTGCCAGCAGCCGAGTTGCGGGGGAGCGAGATACGCAGTATTTT	CASSRVAGERDTQYF
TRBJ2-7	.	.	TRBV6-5	TGTGCCAGCACCGTGGACCGGGATGGGGACTACGAGCAGTACTTC	CASTVDRDGDYEQYF
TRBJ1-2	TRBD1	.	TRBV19	TGTGCCAGTAGTGCTGCCCTGGGACAGGGAAGCCACTATGGCTACACCTTC	CASSAALGQGSHYGYTF
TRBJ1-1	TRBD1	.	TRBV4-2	TGTGCCAGCAGCCAAGATCACCGACAGGGGTTCACTGAAGCTTTCTTT	CASSQDHRQGFTEAFF
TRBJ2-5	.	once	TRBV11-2	TGTGCCAGCAGGCGTACAGGGCAAGAGACCCAGTACTTC	CASRRTGQETQYF
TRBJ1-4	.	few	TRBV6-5	TGTGCCAGCAGTATGGGGGGTAATGAAAAACTGTTTTTT	CASSMGGNEKLFF
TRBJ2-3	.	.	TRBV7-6	TGTGCCAGCAGCTTCAGACAGGGAGGAGATACGCAGTATTTT	CASSFRQGGDTQYF
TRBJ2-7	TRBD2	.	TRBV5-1	TGCGCCAGCAGCTCTTTTAGCGGGGGGGCCGTCGAGCAGTACTTC	CASSSFSGGAVEQYF
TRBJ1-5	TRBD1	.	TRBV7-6	TGTGCCAGCAGCTTAGGTTCTATGACAGGGATGAGGCAGCCCCAGCATTTT	CASSLGSMTGMRQPQHF
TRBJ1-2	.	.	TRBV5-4	TGTGCCAGCAGCTTGGGACAGGTCTTTTATGGCTACACCTTC	CASSLGQVFYGYTF
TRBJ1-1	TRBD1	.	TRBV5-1	TGCGCCAGCAGCTTATACTGGACAGGGGGCACTGAAGCTTTCTTT	CASSLYWTGGTEAFF
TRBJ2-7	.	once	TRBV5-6	TGTGCCAGCAGGTTGGGACCACAGAGTTCCTACGAGCAGTACTTC	CASRLGPQSSYEQYF
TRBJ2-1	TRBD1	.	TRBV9	TGTGCCAGCAGCGTAGGGTCAGGGGGCTTCAATGAGCAGTTCTTC	CASSVGSGGFNEQFF
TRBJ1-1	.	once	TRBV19	TGTGCCAGTAGTTTGCATCCAGAGGGTCCCACTGAAGCTTTCTTT	CASSLHPEGPTEAFF
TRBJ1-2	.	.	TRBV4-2	TGTGCCAGCAGCCGAGAGGGGGGGATCTATGGCTACACCTTC	CASSREGGIYGYTF
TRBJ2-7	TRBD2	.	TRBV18	TGTGCCAGCTCACCGGGGGGGAACGAGCAGTACTTC	CASSPGGNEQYF
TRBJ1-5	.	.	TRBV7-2	TGTGCCAGCAGCCCAGGGGGCAATCAGCCCCAGCATTTT	CASSPGGNQPQHF
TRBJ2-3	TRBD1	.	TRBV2	TGTGCCAGCAGGGGGACAGGGGTGACCACAGATACGCAGTATTTT	CASRGTGVTTDTQYF
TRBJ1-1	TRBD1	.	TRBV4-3	TGCGCCAGCGGGTTGGACAGGGGTGAGACTGAAGCTTTCTTT	CASGLDRGETEAFF
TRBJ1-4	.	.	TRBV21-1	TGTGCCAGCAGCAAAATAGCAGGGGGCCGAACTGCAACTAATGAAAAACTGTTTTTT	CASSKIAGGRTATNEKLFF
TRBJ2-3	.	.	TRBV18	TGTGCCAGCTCACCACCGGGAGACCGCGGCACAGATACGCAGTATTTT	CASSPPGDRGTDTQYF
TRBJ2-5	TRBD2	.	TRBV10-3	TGTGCCACTACTAGCGGGGGGATAAAAGAGACCCAGTACTTC	CATTSGGIKETQYF
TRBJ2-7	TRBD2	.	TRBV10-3	TGTGCCATCAGTGAGGCTAGCGGGGCGCTAAGTTACGAGCAGTACTTC	CAISEASGALSYEQYF
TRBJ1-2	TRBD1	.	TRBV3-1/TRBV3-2	TGTGCCAGCAGCCCAACGACAGGGCGACACTATGGCTACACCTTC	CASSPTTGRHYGYTF
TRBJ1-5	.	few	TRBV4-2	TGTGCCAGCAGCCAGGGGCAAAGCAATCAGCCCCAGCATTTT	CASSQGQSNQPQHF
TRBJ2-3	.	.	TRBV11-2	TGTGCCAGCAGCTTAGAACCCGGTAATACGCAGTATTTT	CASSLEPGNTQYF
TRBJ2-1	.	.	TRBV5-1	TGCGCCAGTAAAGAGACAGGCTACAATGAGCAGTTCTTC	CASKETGYNEQFF
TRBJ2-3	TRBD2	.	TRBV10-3	TGTGCCATCAGTGACCAGCGGGGGGGAAAATCTGCCACAGATACGCAGTATTTT	CAISDQRGGKSATDTQYF
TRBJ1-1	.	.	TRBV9	TGTGCCAGCAGCGCAACAGGGAAAGAGGCTTTCTTT	CASSATGKEAFF
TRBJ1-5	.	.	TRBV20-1	TGCAGTGCTAGTCCAGGGCATTTACATCAGCCCCAGCATTTT	CSASPGHLHQPQHF
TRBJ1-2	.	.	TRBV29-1	TGCAGCGTCCACAGGGCTCCCTATGGCTACACCTTC	CSVHRAPYGYTF
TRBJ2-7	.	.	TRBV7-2	TGTGCCAGCAGCTTACGCGGTGCCTACGAGCAGTACTTC	CASSLRGAYEQYF
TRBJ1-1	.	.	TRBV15	TGTGCCACCAGCAGAGAAAACTATAACACTGAAGCTTTCTTT	CATSRENYNTEAFF
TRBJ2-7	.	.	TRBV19	TGTGCCAGTAGTATGGGGGACTCGAAAAGAGAGCAGTACTTC	CASSMGDSKREQYF
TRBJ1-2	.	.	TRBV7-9	TGTGCCAGCAGCTCCTCGAGTCAACCAATTGGCTACACCTTC	CASSSSSQPIGYTF
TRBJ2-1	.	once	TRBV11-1	TGTGCCAGCAGCTTATTAAGGGGTCATGAGCAGTTCTTC	CASSLLRGHEQFF
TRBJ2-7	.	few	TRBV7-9	TGTGCCAGCAGCCCTCGGGACGGGAGCTCCTACGAGCAGTACTTC	CASSPRDGSSYEQYF
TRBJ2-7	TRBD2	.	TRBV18	TGTGCCAGCTCTCCCCGGACTAGCGGGTCCTACGAGCAGTACTTC	CASSPRTSGSYEQYF
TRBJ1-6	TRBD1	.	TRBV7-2	TGTGCCAGCAGCAACAGGGGTTTGGGTACTTCACCCCTCCACTTT	CASSNRGLGTSPLHF
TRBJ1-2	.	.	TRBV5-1	TGCGCCAGCAGCTTGGTGTCAGGGGACTATGGCTACACCTTC	CASSLVSGDYGYTF
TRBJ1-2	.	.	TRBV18	TGTGCCAGCTCACCTGGGACACCTGCTAACTATGGCTACACCTTC	CASSPGTPANYGYTF
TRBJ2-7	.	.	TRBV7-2	TGTGCCAGCAGCTTAGAGGGGGTGCTACAGTACTTC	CASSLEGVLQYF
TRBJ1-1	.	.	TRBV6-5	TGTGCCAGCAGTTACTCGTCGGAGACTGAAGCTTTCTTT	CASSYSSETEAFF
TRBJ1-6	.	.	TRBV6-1	TGTGCCAGCAGTGAATTGAACAGCCGACGACGCCCATTGAGCTCCTATAATTCACCCCTCCACTTT	CASSELNSRRRPLSSYNSPLHF
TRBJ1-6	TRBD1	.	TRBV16	TGTGCCAGCCGCGACAGGGGACTATTGGCACCCCTCCACTTT	CASRDRGLLAPLHF
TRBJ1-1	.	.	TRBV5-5	TGTGCCAGCAGCCGGGGGAACAGTCCCAATTATATGCCTGAAGCTTTCTTT	CASSRGNSPNYMPEAFF